This paragraph reports one T cell receptor beta chain. This entry belongs to a study of blood T cell repertoires in COVID-19. Study-level background: Spain, Italy and the United States supplied samples that represented acute and convalescent COVID-19.

Seattle's cohort entered during active infection and was followed longitudinally. This CDR3 is built from 16 residues. CDR1 is MNHEY, CDR2 SVGAGI, per germline. J lost 8 bases, V lost 2 bases, and 12 bases had no gene match. TCRdb's copy holds only in-frame clones and misses some; the assay was immunoSEQ multiplex PCR. The sample consists of some 390,000 clones, approximately 90% of them appearing once. The sequence was obtained from a woman aged 35 to 49 with COVID-19, enrolled during active disease. The chain carries TRBV6-5 and TRBJ2-1; TRBD2 aligns across 7 bases. The sample consisted of peripheral blood. CDR3 amino acids: CASSYAGLREGDEQFF. Written as DNA, the CDR3 is TGTGCCAGCAGTTACGCGGGACTGAGGGAGGGCGATGAGCAGTTCTTC.